The present T cell receptor beta chain was sequenced within a study of blood T cell repertoires in COVID-19. Whole-study context: Researchers got acute and convalescent COVID-19 samples from the United States, Italy and Spain.

The authors' processing: Amplification of reference gene primers was used by the study to estimate nucleated cell counts. Generated by immunoSEQ multiplex PCR, the TCRdb table keeps only in-frame clones and is missing some. The V and J calls and clone size come from that table; D and trimming were worked out from the DNA. The repertoire consists of 100,000 to 110,000 clones, with about 89% occurring once and the leading ten covering approximately 2%. V lost 1 base, J lost 0 bases, and 10 bases lay in between. This CDR3 region has 15 residues. CDR1 and CDR2 (germline): GTSNPN, SVGIG (reference sequence).

This chain joins TRBV30 and TRBJ2-4, with a weak D call TRBD1 (6 bases). The sequenced material came from peripheral blood. This clonotype originated in a man in his fifties or sixties with active COVID-19. CDR3 sequence reads: CAWSDRALAKNIQYF. The CDR3 DNA reads TGTGCCTGGAGTGACAGGGCGCTAGCCAAAAACATTCAGTACTTC.